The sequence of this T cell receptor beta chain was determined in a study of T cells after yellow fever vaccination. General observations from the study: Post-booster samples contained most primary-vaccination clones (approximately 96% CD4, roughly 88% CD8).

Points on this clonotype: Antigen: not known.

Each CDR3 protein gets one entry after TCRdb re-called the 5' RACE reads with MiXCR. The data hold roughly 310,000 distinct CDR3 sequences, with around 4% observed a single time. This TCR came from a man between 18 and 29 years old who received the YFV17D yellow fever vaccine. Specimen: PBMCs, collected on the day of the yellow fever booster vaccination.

This CDR3 is CASSSSHFYPESRGRQSNTEAFF. CDR3 DNA: TGCGCCAGCAGTTCGTCTCACTTCTACCCAGAGTCACGGGGAAGACAGTCAAACACTGAAGCTTTCTTT. The rearrangement joins TRBV5-1 to TRBJ1-1, with D maybe TRBD1 (5 bases). CDR1 and CDR2 from the germline V gene are SGHRS and YFSETQ. V dropped 5 bases and J dropped 2 bases, with 40 bases sitting between them. CDR3 length: 23 residues.